Listed below are T cell receptor beta chains from one sample, sequenced in a study of blood T cell repertoires in COVID-19. Repertoires were generated with immunoSEQ multiplex PCR, while TCRdb's copy carries only in-frame clones and drops some. Of some 96,000 clones listed, 88% are singletons. Sequencing input: peripheral blood. All receptors derive from a human donor in a cohort sampled during active COVID-19. Both conserved end residues are part of each CDR3. Each record gives: V gene, D gene, clone size, J gene, CDR3 protein, CDR3 DNA. A D gene is named only where the DNA matches it firmly. Clone size is shown for a subset of rows, as once, few, many or a class of expanded clone.

>TRBV27|.|.|TRBJ2-2
CASTPAVANTGELFF
TGTGCCAGCACCCCGGCGGTAGCAAACACCGGGGAGCTGTTTTTT
>TRBV13|.|.|TRBJ2-5
CASSLWTAQETQYF
TGTGCCAGCAGCTTATGGACAGCACAAGAGACCCAGTACTTC
>TRBV6-1|TRBD2|.|TRBJ2-1
CASSEVLGGLGGNEQFF
TGTGCCAGCAGTGAAGTGCTTGGGGGACTAGGGGGCAATGAGCAGTTCTTC
>TRBV19|.|.|TRBJ1-2
CASNSFNDYGYTF
TGTGCCAGTAACAGTTTTAATGACTATGGCTACACCTTC
>TRBV6-2/TRBV6-3|TRBD2|.|TRBJ2-1
CASSPLAGGPEQFF
TGTGCCAGCAGTCCCCTAGCGGGAGGGCCTGAGCAGTTCTTC
>TRBV5-5|TRBD2|.|TRBJ2-1
CASSSTPLANEQFF
TGTGCCAGCAGCTCCACCCCACTAGCGAATGAGCAGTTCTTC
>TRBV2|TRBD1|few|TRBJ1-5
CASSKLQGANQPQHF
TGTGCCAGCAGCAAATTACAGGGGGCAAATCAGCCCCAGCATTTT
>TRBV6-4|.|once|TRBJ2-3
CAGSDGELAADTQYF
TGTGCCGGCAGTGACGGGGAACTAGCTGCAGATACGCAGTATTTT
>TRBV28|TRBD1|.|TRBJ1-1
CASSFRTRQGNMNTEAFF
TGTGCCAGCAGTTTTCGGACAAGACAGGGGAACATGAACACTGAAGCTTTCTTT
>TRBV7-8|TRBD2|.|TRBJ2-1
CASSLRGTRYNEQFF
TGTGCCAGCAGCTTGCGCGGGACTAGGTACAATGAGCAGTTCTTC
>TRBV7-8|TRBD1|.|TRBJ1-1
CASSLEQGLLGTEAFF
TGTGCCAGCAGCTTAGAACAGGGGTTGTTGGGCACTGAAGCTTTCTTT
>TRBV7-2|.|.|TRBJ2-7
CASSRMGGAGYEQYF
TGTGCCAGCAGCCGGATGGGGGGGGCTGGGTACGAGCAGTACTTC
>TRBV24-1|.|.|TRBJ1-5
CATSEGAAGNQPQHF
TGTGCCACCAGTGAGGGGGCGGCGGGCAATCAGCCCCAGCATTTT
>TRBV7-3|TRBD2|.|TRBJ2-1
CASSSQGSGSSEQFF
TGTGCCAGCAGCTCCCAAGGTAGCGGGAGTAGTGAGCAGTTCTTC
>TRBV9|TRBD2|.|TRBJ2-2
CASSASTLAVNTGELFF
TGTGCCAGCAGCGCCTCGACACTAGCGGTGAACACCGGGGAGCTGTTTTTT
>TRBV5-1|TRBD2|.|TRBJ2-3
CASSLGLAGEDTQYF
TGCGCCAGCAGCCTCGGACTAGCGGGAGAAGATACGCAGTATTTT
>TRBV29-1|.|.|TRBJ1-2
CSPPSFPSGRKKYYGYTF
TGCAGCCCTCCCTCTTTCCCTTCGGGGAGGAAGAAATACTATGGCTACACCTTC
>TRBV14|TRBD1|.|TRBJ1-1
CASNPTGQPIEAFF
TGTGCCAGTAACCCGACGGGACAGCCAATTGAAGCTTTCTTT
>TRBV28|TRBD2|.|TRBJ2-6
CAGGGVSSGANVLTF
TGTGCCGGGGGAGGGGTATCGTCTGGGGCCAACGTCCTGACTTTC
>TRBV19|.|medium-sized|TRBJ1-6
CASSSYSAGNLGSPLHF
TGTGCCAGTAGTTCCTACTCCGCGGGGAACCTTGGGTCACCCCTCCACTTT
>TRBV12-3/TRBV12-4|.|.|TRBJ2-3
CASSSAMRTQYF
TGTGCCAGCAGTTCCGCGATGCGTACGCAGTATTTT
>TRBV12-3/TRBV12-4|TRBD1|.|TRBJ1-3
CASRTGWNTIYF
TGTGCCAGCCGGACAGGGTGGAACACCATATATTTT
>TRBV19|TRBD1|.|TRBJ1-1
CASRTGGRNTEAFF
TGTGCCAGCCGGACAGGGGGCCGGAACACTGAAGCTTTCTTT
>TRBV3-1/TRBV3-2|.|.|TRBJ1-2
CASSESGRGSYGYTF
TGTGCCAGCAGCGAGTCGGGGCGGGGCTCCTATGGCTACACCTTC
>TRBV28|.|.|TRBJ2-3
CASRGTNRDTQYF
TGTGCCAGCAGGGGGACAAATCGGGATACGCAGTATTTT
>TRBV28|TRBD2|.|TRBJ2-3
CASQTSGREAGTDTQYF
TGTGCCAGCCAGACTAGCGGGAGGGAGGCGGGCACAGATACGCAGTATTTT
>TRBV5-1|.|once|TRBJ1-1
CASSLSLTGPGSTEAFF
TGCGCCAGCAGCTTAAGCTTAACAGGGCCGGGCAGCACTGAAGCTTTCTTT
>TRBV25-1|TRBD1|.|TRBJ2-7
CASRETGDEQYF
TGTGCCAGCAGAGAAACAGGGGACGAGCAGTACTTC
>TRBV28|TRBD1|.|TRBJ1-2
CASSLWDRDSNYGYTF
TGTGCCAGCAGTTTATGGGACAGGGACAGTAACTATGGCTACACCTTC
>TRBV6-5|.|.|TRBJ2-1
CASSRDWDNEQFF
TGTGCCAGCAGCCGGGACTGGGACAATGAGCAGTTCTTC
>TRBV27|.|once|TRBJ1-4
CASSLTLRGEKLFF
TGTGCCAGCAGTCTGACCCTAAGGGGGGAAAAACTGTTTTTT
>TRBV7-9|TRBD2|.|TRBJ2-1
CASSSLAGVQFF
TGTGCCAGCAGCTCTCTAGCGGGAGTCCAGTTCTTC
>TRBV18|.|.|TRBJ1-6
CASSPPLGQVGTPLHF
TGTGCCAGCTCACCACCCCTAGGCCAAGTCGGTACACCCCTCCACTTT
>TRBV11-2|TRBD1|.|TRBJ2-5
CASTQPKGQVGAQYF
TGTGCCAGCACCCAACCGAAAGGACAGGTGGGGGCCCAGTACTTC